This TCR beta chain derives from a study of OX40 agonist ivuxolimab in advanced cancers. Study at large: The diagnoses of dose-escalation patients were hepatocellular carcinoma, melanoma, renal cell or head and neck cancer. Broader study findings: The mean number of expanded clones was higher in CD8+ T cells than in CD4+.

This table comes from immunoSEQ multiplex PCR, and its TCRdb copy is limited to in-frame clones, with some not included. The sample carries some 40,000 clones, about 91% recorded once. Regarding this clone: What it recognizes is unknown.

Germline CDR1 reads SQVTM; CDR2 reads ANQGSEA. CDR3 size: 12 residues. V was cut by 5 bases and J by 3 bases, with 11 bases left in between. The material sequenced was CD4+ or CD8+ T cells sorted from blood, taken in a trial of the OX40 agonist ivuxolimab. V is TRBV29-1 and J is TRBJ2-7; either TRBD1 or TRBD2 may fit D (5 bases each). This clonotype originated in an adult with an advanced solid tumor such as melanoma, head and neck, liver or kidney cancer. The CDR3 reads CSVLRDGYEQYF. CDR3 nucleotides: TGCAGCGTTCTCCGGGACGGCTACGAGCAGTACTTC.